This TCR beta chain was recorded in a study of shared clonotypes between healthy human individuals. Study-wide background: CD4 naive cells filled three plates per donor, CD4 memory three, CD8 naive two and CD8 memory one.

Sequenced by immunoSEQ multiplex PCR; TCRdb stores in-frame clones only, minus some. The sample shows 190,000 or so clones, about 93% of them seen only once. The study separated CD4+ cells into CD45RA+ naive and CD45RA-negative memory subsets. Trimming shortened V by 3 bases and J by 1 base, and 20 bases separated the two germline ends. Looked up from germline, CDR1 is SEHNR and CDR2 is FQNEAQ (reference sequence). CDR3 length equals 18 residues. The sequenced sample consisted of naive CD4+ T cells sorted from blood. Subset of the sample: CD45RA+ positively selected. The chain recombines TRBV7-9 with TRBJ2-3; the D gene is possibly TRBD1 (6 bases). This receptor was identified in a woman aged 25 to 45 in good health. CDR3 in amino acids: CASSFRWGPLSGTDTQYF. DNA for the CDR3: TGTGCCAGCAGCTTCCGGTGGGGGCCGTTAAGTGGCACAGATACGCAGTATTTT.